A single sample gave rise to the 24 T cell receptor beta chains below, sequenced in a study of blood T cell repertoires in COVID-19. Method: immunoSEQ multiplex PCR; TCRdb's copy keeps in-frame clones and lacks some. The repertoire has almost 50,000 clones, about 92% of them found once; the top ten carry approximately 4%. Sequenced input: peripheral blood. These receptors were taken from a human donor in a cohort sampled during active COVID-19.

The chain combines TRBV2 with TRBJ1-4, with TRBD1 identical over 7 bases. Per germline, CDR1 SNHLY and CDR2 FYNNEI. The CDR3 is 15 residues long. With 6 bases clipped from V and 6 bases from J, the junction kept 10 bases outside the gene matches. The CDR3 protein is CASSGSGTAYEKLFF. DNA of the CDR3: TGTGCCAGCAGCGGATCCGGGACAGCTTATGAAAAACTGTTTTTT.

The chain employs TRBV7-6 and TRBJ1-5, with D tentatively TRBD1 (5 bases). Germline CDR1 SGHVS, CDR2 FNYEAQ. V lost 5 bases, J lost 3 bases, and 11 bases lay in between. CDR3 size: 14 residues. The DNA of the CDR3 is TGTGCCAGCAGCCCAGCAGGGAACAATCAGCCCCAGCATTTT. As protein: CASSPAGNNQPQHF.

V and J are TRBV6-1 and TRBJ2-7; D unclear. Trimming took 2 bases from V and 0 from J, leaving 5 bases between them. This CDR3 is 13 amino acids long. CDR1 and CDR2 (germline): MNHNS, SASEGT. CDR3 sequence reads: CASSETPSYEQYV. In nucleotides, the CDR3 is TGTGCCAGCAGTGAAACACCCTCCTACGAGCAGTACGTC.

The V gene is TRBV7-9, the J gene TRBJ1-1; D is possibly TRBD1 (5 bases). This CDR3 comprises 14 residues. The germline V gene has CDR1 SEHNR and CDR2 FQNEAQ (reference sequence). Deletions cut 7 bases from V and 2 bases from J, with 14 bases between. The CDR3 DNA reads as TGTGCCAGCATCCAGGGCAGTGTAAACACTGAAGCTTTCTTT. Translated, it gives CASIQGSVNTEAFF.

The chain has TRBV9 and TRBJ2-1; weak D call: TRBD2 (6 bases). Per germline, CDR1 SGDLS and CDR2 YYNGEE. The CDR3 loop spans 15 amino acids. V lost 4 bases to trimming and J lost 3 bases, with 14 bases between them. CDR3 sequence: CASSPGRGSYNEQFF. CDR3 DNA sequence: TGTGCCAGCAGCCCCGGGAGAGGGAGCTACAATGAGCAGTTCTTC.

This chain uses TRBV5-1 with TRBJ1-5, with D perhaps TRBD1 (6 bases). The germline gives CDR1 SGHRS, CDR2 YFSETQ. V was cut by 4 bases and J by 1 base, with 12 bases left in between. There are 15 residues in the CDR3. CDR3 sequence: CASSQTGLSNQPQHF. CDR3 DNA sequence: TGCGCCAGCAGCCAAACAGGGCTGAGCAATCAGCCCCAGCATTTT. Complete variable domain (other parts from reference TRBV5-1 and TRBJ1-5): KAGVTQTPRYLIKTRGQQVTLSCSPISGHRSVSWYQQTPGQGLQFLFEYFSETQRNKGNFPGRFSGRQFSNSRSEMNVSTLELGDSALYLCASSQTGLSNQPQHFGDGTRLSIL.

V gene TRBV14 combines with J gene TRBJ2-2; maybe TRBD2 (6 bases). Germline V CDR1 and CDR2: SGHDN, FVKESK. The V end lost 3 bases, the J end lost 2 bases, and 10 bases lay between the germline ends. CDR3 length: 15 residues. For the CDR3, the DNA is TGTGCCAGCAGCCACATCGGGAGAAACACCGGGGAGCTGTTTTTT. Translating gives CASSHIGRNTGELFF.

The chain has TRBV19 and TRBJ2-7; 7 bases align to TRBD1. The CDR3 is made up of 14 amino acids. The germline gives CDR1 LNHDA, CDR2 SQIVND (reference sequence). The V and J ends lost 3 bases and 2 bases, in that order; junction bases with no gene match: 4. This chain's CDR3 is CASSIRGTTYEQYF. The CDR3, as DNA: TGTGCCAGTAGTATCAGGGGGACAACCTACGAGCAGTACTTC. The full variable domain, with the rest looked up from reference TRBV19 and TRBJ2-7, is DGGITQSPKYLFRKEGQNVTLSCEQNLNHDAMYWYRQDPGQGLRLIYYSQIVNDFQKGDIAEGYSVSREKKESFPLTVTSAQKNPTAFYLCASSIRGTTYEQYFGPGTRLTVT.

The chain uses TRBV5-1 and TRBJ2-6; no definite D call. CDR1 is SGHRS and CDR2 is YFSETQ in the germline V gene. The CDR3 has 18 amino acids. V was pared by 0 bases and J by 0 bases, with 13 bases between. The CDR3 sequence: CASSLVTGYPSGANVLTF. In nucleotides, the CDR3 is TGCGCCAGCAGCTTGGTTACCGGTTACCCCTCTGGGGCCAACGTCCTGACTTTC.

V is TRBV4-2 and J is TRBJ2-7, with 13 bases matching TRBD2. The CDR3 covers 18 residues. The V segment lost 4 bases and the J segment 3 bases; nucleotides outside the gene matches: 12. The germline V gene has CDR1 LGHNA and CDR2 YNFKEQ. In nucleotides, the CDR3 is TGTGCCAGCAGCCGAAACCTTCCGAGACTAGCGGGAGGCTACGAGCAGTACTTC. Protein: CASSRNLPRLAGGYEQYF.

The V call is TRBV19, the J call TRBJ2-1; 8 bases fit TRBD2. The CDR3 runs to 16 residues. Germline V gene data show CDR1 as LNHDA and CDR2 as SQIVND (reference sequence). V lost 6 bases, J lost 4 bases, and 11 bases stayed unmatched. This CDR3 is CASRNGRALVYNEQFF. The DNA for the CDR3 is TGTGCCAGTAGAAACGGGAGGGCCTTGGTTTACAATGAGCAGTTCTTC.

CDR3: CASSLGPRGPETQYF. In DNA, the CDR3 is TGTGCCAGCAGTTTAGGCCCCAGGGGGCCGGAGACCCAGTACTTC. The V and J genes are TRBV27 and TRBJ2-5; 8 nucleotides agree with TRBD1. From germline, CDR1 is MNHEY and CDR2 SMNVEV (reference sequence). The CDR3 loop spans 15 amino acids. V trimming: 2 bases; J trimming: 5 bases; junction bases outside the gene matches: 7.

The rearrangement uses TRBV5-8 and TRBJ2-3; TRBD2 agrees at 11 bases. V was pared by 4 bases and J by 2 bases, with 3 bases of the junction left unmatched. Germline V gene lookup returns CDR1 SGHTS and CDR2 YDEGEE. CDR3 length: 15 residues. The CDR3 reads CASSQTSGTTDTQYF. Written as DNA, the CDR3 is TGTGCCAGCAGCCAGACTAGCGGGACCACAGATACGCAGTATTTT.

The chain has TRBV6-1 and TRBJ1-6; perhaps TRBD1 as D (5 bases). There are 16 residues in the CDR3. Germline V gene data show CDR1 as MNHNS and CDR2 as SASEGT. Between the trimmed V and J ends, which lost 0 bases and 7 bases, there was a span of 13 bases. CDR3 sequence reads: CASSEAGHSRNSPLHF. The CDR3 bases are TGTGCCAGCAGTGAAGCGGGGCACAGCCGAAATTCACCCCTCCACTTT.

J is TRBJ2-7 and V is TRBV6-1, with 10 bases fitting TRBD2. The CDR3 contains 15 residues. In germline, CDR1 is MNHNS, CDR2 SASEGT. Trimming at V came to 3 bases and at J to 2 bases, leaving 4 bases not matched to a gene. The CDR3 sequence is CASSDRLAGAYEQYV. The CDR3 nucleotides read TGTGCCAGCAGTGATAGACTAGCGGGCGCCTACGAGCAGTACGTC.

The CDR3 DNA follows: TGTGCCAGCAGTGAAGGGGCAGGGGGCCGCTACGAGCAGTACGTC. The encoded protein is CASSEGAGGRYEQYV. V and J are TRBV6-1 and TRBJ2-7; 8 nucleotides agree with TRBD1. This CDR3 is 15 amino acids long. V lost 1 base to trimming and J lost 3 bases; unmatched junction nucleotides: 5. CDR1 and CDR2 (germline): MNHNS, SASEGT.

The V gene is TRBV4-1, the J gene TRBJ2-3, with a tentative D call TRBD2 (6 bases). The germline gives CDR1 MGHRA, CDR2 YSYEKL. The CDR3 contains 16 residues. Trimming left V 3 bases short and J 0 bases short, with 13 bases between. The CDR3 spells CASSHPLAPSTDTQYF. Written as DNA, the CDR3 is TGCGCCAGCAGCCACCCACTAGCCCCGAGCACAGATACGCAGTATTTT.

The chain uses TRBV15 and TRBJ2-3; D ambiguous. Germline V gene data show CDR1 as LNHNV and CDR2 as YYDKDF (reference sequence). The CDR3 spans 14 residues. V lost 1 base, J lost 1 base, and 6 bases lay in between. This chain's CDR3 is CATSRVSGTDTQYF. For the CDR3, the DNA is TGTGCCACCAGCAGAGTATCGGGCACAGATACGCAGTATTTT.

This clone has a single count. The chain recombines TRBV4-1 with TRBJ2-7; TRBD2 agrees at 10 bases. The CDR3 is made up of 16 amino acids. Germline V gives CDR1 MGHRA, CDR2 YSYEKL. The ends lost 0 bases at V and 4 bases at J; junction bases unmatched: 6. The CDR3 DNA reads TGCGCCAGCAGCCAAGAAGCGGGAGGGATATTGTACGAGCAGTACTTC. This codes for CASSQEAGGILYEQYF.

The CDR3, as DNA: TGTGCCAGCAGCTTAGCTCGGTCCCCCAATGAGCAGTTCTTC. This codes for CASSLARSPNEQFF. This chain links TRBV7-2 with TRBJ2-1; no clear D gene. Germline V gives CDR1 SGHTA, CDR2 FQGNSA. V was trimmed by 0 bases and J by 6 bases, leaving 9 bases between them. This CDR3 region has 14 residues.

This clone has just a few counts. CDR3 in DNA: TGCGCCAGCAGCTCGGATCTGGGCGATGGTTCACCCCTCCACTTT. It specifies CASSSDLGDGSPLHF. The chain is built from TRBV5-1 and TRBJ1-6; D ambiguous. Germline loops: CDR1 SGHRS, CDR2 YFSETQ. V lost 3 bases and J lost 9, with 16 bases in between. This CDR3 spans 15 amino acids.

V gene TRBV9 combines with J gene TRBJ1-1, with D perhaps matching TRBD1 (6 bases). V was trimmed by 4 bases and J by 1 base, leaving 17 bases between them. This CDR3 spans 16 amino acids. Germline CDR1 SGDLS, CDR2 YYNGEE. Written as DNA, the CDR3 is TGTGCCAGCAGCACTGGGGGAGGGGGAAGGAACACTGAAGCTTTCTTT. Translation gives CASSTGGGGRNTEAFF. Full variable domain (missing parts from reference TRBV9 and TRBJ1-1): DSGVTQTPKHLITATGQRVTLRCSPRSGDLSVYWYQQSLDQGLQFLIQYYNGEERAKGNILERFSAQQFPDLHSELNLSSLELGDSALYFCASSTGGGGRNTEAFFGQGTRLTVV.

In its sample, this clone was seen once. This sequence joins TRBV11-2 and TRBJ2-4; 10 bases align to TRBD1. Per the germline V gene, CDR1 is SGHAT and CDR2 is FQNNGV. After removal of 5 bases from V and 9 bases from J, the junction contained 10 bases not matched to a gene. The CDR3 totals 15 residues. CDR3 sequence: CASSETGGAGSIQYF. CDR3 nucleotide sequence: TGTGCCAGCAGCGAGACAGGGGGCGCTGGCAGCATTCAGTACTTC.

V gene TRBV28 combines with J gene TRBJ1-2; TRBD1 matches at 9 bases. CDR3 length: 15 residues. Germline values: CDR1 MDHEN, CDR2 SYDVKM. V lost 4 bases and J lost 4; bases outside the gene matches: 7. The CDR3 DNA is TGTGCCAGCAGTTCCGGACAGGGGCCGTCCTATGGCTACACCTTC. Protein sequence: CASSSGQGPSYGYTF.